Given below is one TCR beta chain in context. As yet, its antigen is unknown. The source of the sample is a study of CXCR3-negative and CXCR3-positive naive CD8 T cells. Findings and limits, study-wide: Higher TRB CDR3 hydrophobicity marked CXCR3-positive naive cells relative to CXCR3-negative naive cells. Diversity proved comparably high across both naive subsets and much lower in memory CD8+ cells. Naive subsets had comparable surface CD5, so TRB CDR3 properties gauged TCR strength.

CDR1 and CDR2 from the germline V gene are SQVTM and ANQGSEA. The CDR3 is 15 residues long. Libraries of TRB cDNA were made by 5' RACE and carried UMIs. TCRdb reprocessed the 5' RACE reads and reports one entry per CDR3 protein, with no DNA. Reported are nearly 110,000 distinct CDR3 sequences; the ten largest clones contain 0.38%. Using triplicate sorts, some 320,000 cells were collected each time from every CD8+ T cell subset. A CD45RO-CCR7+CD27+CD95- profile was what naive CD8+ T cells displayed. The sequenced material came from naive CXCR3+ CD8+ T cells from blood. The subset denotes: CD45RO-CCR7+CD27+CD95- naive CD8+ T cells expressing CXCR3 (TNR3+). The clonotype was recovered from a human donor in good health. Some clones in this sample may be carry-over from other donors' samples. The rearrangement uses TRBV29-1 and TRBJ2-1; TCRdb's D gene call, TRBD1, goes unchecked for lack of DNA. The CDR3 loop is CSVEDLHRETNEQFF.